This T cell receptor (beta chain) was captured by sequencing in a study of cytomegalovirus exposure and HLA in healthy donors (dated by TCRdb to 2015 to 2018). A note on the overall study: According to an earlier analysis of several hundred of the donors, some 180 million T cells yielded over 90 million unique TCR beta sequences and about 300 Gb of sequence data. High-throughput TCR immunosequencing, statistical association of individual TCRs with disease status, and machine learning were combined to predict cytomegalovirus infection status. Class I and class II HLA loci were covered by the typing at four-digit resolution. Typing coverage varied by locus: roughly 629-640 donors for A, B, C, DRB1 and DQB1; some 520 for DQA1; more than 600 for DPA1; 400 to 480 for DPB1. The aim of the study was to test whether cataloging public T cell receptors could identify signatures of past pathogen exposure. Rather than drawing on any new phenotypic data, the later analysis identified candidate immune exposures from TCR beta sequences and the way those sequences occurred across donors. Every discovery cohort repertoire had been produced on one sequencing platform. An earlier analysis of 587 of the donors applied high-throughput TCR beta sequencing to assess whether each TCR beta V gene segment acted as functional or pseudogenic. Using immunosequencing, the study profiled T cell repertoires from around 670 subjects and related those repertoires to cytomegalovirus serostatus. Donor age, sex, ethnicity and CMV serostatus were collected together with the repertoire data. The genetic ancestry cluster associated with self-reported Caucasian donors included roughly four fifths of the roughly 400 genotyped donors. Besides the first cohort of about 730 subjects, a separate validation cohort made up of 120 different subjects was used. Around 300 gigabases of sequencing data and approximately 85 million unique TCR sequences were included in an early release covering about 700 HLA-typed donors. A later genetic analysis used genome-wide SNP genotypes for 398 of the 666 donors, treating that subset as a discovery cohort. In a later analysis, previously published TCR beta repertoires from 670 or so donors were re-analyzed and high-resolution HLA genotyping was added so that TCR occurrence patterns could be studied. About 5 DR-DQ haplotypes were handled as single units for association and clustering, since linkage in the cohort was strong. Across around 400 genotyped donors of the cohort, an average of 235,054 unique TCR beta nucleotide sequences per donor were sequenced, and roughly 17% of those sequences were non-productive.

The cohort consisted of hundreds of healthy bone marrow donors. At the time of sampling, all cohort members were nominally healthy, though unrecorded immune exposures were likely present. The donor was CMV seropositive and was included in the group of 250 to 300 seropositive cohort members. Every donor gave a peripheral blood sample, and the peripheral blood mononuclear cells from that sample were used for TCR beta sequencing. The Qiagen DNeasy Blood Extraction Kit was used to extract genomic DNA from the blood cell samples. The library was built by means of the immunoSEQ multiplex PCR assay. For the multiplex PCR, a mixture combining 60 forward primers for TCR Vbeta segments and 13 reverse primers for TCR Jbeta segments was used. Amplification of the CDR3 region of rearranged TCR beta genes was performed with a multiplex PCR assay on genomic DNA. The Illumina HiSeq System was used to sequence the amplified TCR beta libraries as 87-base-pair reads. The source study handled its data this way. Across the 700 or so repertoires, a later analysis counted 60 million to 90 million unique TCR beta chains, approximately 12 million of which were shared by at least two donors. To remove PCR and sequencing errors, raw reads were error-corrected and collapsed into unique sequences using a nearest-neighbor algorithm that merged closely related sequences. To assign V, D and J gene segments, CDR3 sequences were aligned to IMGT reference sequences. For a sequence to be retained, at least a six-nucleotide match to both a V gene segment and a J gene segment was required. A rearrangement counted as productive if the CDR3 had no stop codons and remained in frame with V and J, and every other rearrangement counted as non-productive. CDR3 was defined by IMGT convention, running from the second conserved V-encoded cysteine to the conserved J-encoded phenylalanine. In an earlier analysis of approximately 500 of the donors, sequences lacking an unambiguous match to a single V gene segment were excluded. An earlier analysis of 500 to 600 of the donors classified V segments as functional when productive rearrangements were above 56.7% and as segregating when the standard deviation between donors was above 5%. A statistical classification framework was built for diagnosing cytomegalovirus status from the catalog of TCR beta chain sequences. In a later analysis, TCR nucleotide sequences were compared against IMGT/GENE-DB human TR gene sequences so that V and J genes could be assigned. In a later analysis, CDR3 sequences and most-parsimonious VDJ recombination scenarios were assigned using the TCRdist pipeline. In a later analysis, each TCR beta chain was defined by its CDR3 amino acid sequence together with its V-gene family, and reads without a unique V-gene family were excluded. To address suspected cross-contamination and a sequencing artifact, a later analysis removed roughly 580 highly shared, low-generation-probability nucleotide sequences. A later analysis calculated a clonal expansion index for each public chain from normalized within-repertoire ranks of inferred template counts. A later analysis computed generation probabilities with a VDJ recombination model fitted to out-of-frame rearrangements, and checked the results against IGoR. Hypergeometric tests were used in a later analysis to score TCR-TCR, TCR-HLA and TCR-CMV co-occurrence, with a repertoire-size bias correction applied to the TCR pairs. To estimate false discovery rates, a later analysis permuted the HLA or CMV assignments 20 times. In a later analysis, co-occurring TCRs were grouped with DBSCAN, and TCRdist sequence similarity was added when clustering was performed within HLA-allele-positive subsets. Co-occurrence clustering excluded repertoires with fewer than 30,000 or more than 120,000 public chains, plus five with anomalous nucleotide sharing. TCRdb took this table from immuneACCESS and kept in-frame rearrangements with V and J called. Such tables lack part of the clones; where checked against another copy, unresolved V genes explain under half of the gap, and the rest is unexplained. The V and J calls and clone size were taken over from that table, and D and trimming were inferred from the DNA. The sample table records fewer than 140,000 clones; under 80% of these occur just once. Roughly 6% of the sample comes from the top ten.

The research as a whole found: A further reported finding was that TCR beta sequences accurately predicted the HLA-A and HLA-B alleles for most subjects in the first cohort. A later analysis reported that several top co-occurrence clusters appeared linked to parvovirus B19, influenza, CMV and Epstein-Barr virus. A later analysis found that TCR association rates varied across HLA loci, with DRB1 alleles showing the most associated TCRs and HLA-C alleles the fewest. Some IMGT-functional V segments, including TRBV6-2 and TRBV6-3, could not be distinguished by the 87-base-pair reads and were therefore excluded. In a later analysis, HLA-associated TCR beta chains were found to be more clonally expanded and to have lower generation probabilities than equally common non-associated chains. When HLA alleles, especially DR and DQ, strongly co-occurred, attributing TCR associations to individual alleles was difficult. Most CMV-associated TCR beta chains appeared to be HLA-restricted in a later analysis, and the HLA associations seemed to be driven largely by CMV exposure. The sequencing pipeline was judged likely to have produced a cluster of highly shared sequence variants as a technical artifact. The classifier was reported to diagnose cytomegalovirus status with high specificity and sensitivity in both the original and validation cohorts. In a later analysis, around 17,000 TCR beta sequences were associated with specific HLA alleles at a false discovery rate of 0.05. A later genetic analysis reported fewer N-insertions in productive TCRs among donors in an Asian-associated ancestry cluster than the roughly 700-donor mean. Roughly uniform sequencing depth across donors was assumed in presence/absence analyses, although this assumption may not hold. Three of the identified cytomegalovirus-associated TCR beta chains were confirmed in vitro to be specific for cytomegalovirus antigens. Across donors, most TCR sequences were observed very rarely, whereas some public TCRs were present in many individuals. A total of 150 to 200 TCR beta chains were listed by the study as associated with cytomegalovirus. This cohort had only TCR beta chains sequenced, and the lack of alpha or paired-chain data limited which features could be detected. An earlier analysis of approximately 530 of the donors showed that most TCR beta V segments appeared in productive rearrangements either about 87% or about 30% of the time, which broadly matched IMGT annotations. Because counts were too low, 15 or so rarely observed V segments, including chromosome 9 orphons, were excluded from the earlier analysis of some 540 of the donors. The authors suggested that the approach could potentially be generalized to other disease states and immunological phenotypes. Immune exposure information for the cohort was limited to CMV serostatus. In a later genetic analysis, a missense DCLRE1C variant was associated with V-gene and J-gene trimming of TCR beta chains, and the association was replicated in an independent cohort. Linkage disequilibrium might explain the correlated functional status among segregating V segments, but an unknown experimental factor could not be ruled out. Because HLA typing was missing for some donors at each locus, association tests included only the typed subset.

From its cysteine to its phenylalanine, the CDR3 spans 14 amino acids. The only DNA kept is the CDR3, 42 bases in frame from the first base. Unmatched junction bases come to 7, with V trimmed by 7 bases and J by 4 bases. CDR1 MNHNY and CDR2 SVGAGI were looked up in the germline V gene (reference sequence). Concerning this clone itself: Its binding antigen is unknown. The sample holds no much larger clone one base away, and base qualities are not on file.

This TCR derives from a woman aged 45-59 years in good health and CMV-seropositive. The sequenced material came from PBMCs. The chain employs TRBV6-6 and TRBJ1-5; 7 junctional bases match TRBD1. The DNA sequence is given as TGTGCCAGCACCGACAGGGTTAGTAATCAGCCCCAGCATTTT. Its protein reads: CASTDRVSNQPQHF.